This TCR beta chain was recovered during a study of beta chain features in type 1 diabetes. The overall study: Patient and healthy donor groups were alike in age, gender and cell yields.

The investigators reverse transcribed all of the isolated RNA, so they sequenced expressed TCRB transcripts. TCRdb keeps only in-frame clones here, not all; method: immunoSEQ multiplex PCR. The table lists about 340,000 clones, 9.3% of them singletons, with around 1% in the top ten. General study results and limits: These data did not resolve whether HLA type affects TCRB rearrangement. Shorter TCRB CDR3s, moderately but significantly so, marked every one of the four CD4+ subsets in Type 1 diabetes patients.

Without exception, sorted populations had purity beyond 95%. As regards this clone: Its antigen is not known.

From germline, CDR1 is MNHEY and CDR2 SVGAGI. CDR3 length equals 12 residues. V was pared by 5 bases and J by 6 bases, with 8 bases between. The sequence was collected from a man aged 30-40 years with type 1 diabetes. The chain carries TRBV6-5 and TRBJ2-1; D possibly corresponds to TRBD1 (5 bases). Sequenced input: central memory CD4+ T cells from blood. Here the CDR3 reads CASSLDSNEQFF. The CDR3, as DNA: TGTGCCAGCAGTCTCGACAGCAATGAGCAGTTCTTC.